This T cell receptor beta chain is drawn from a study of PD-L1 blockade in urothelial cancer. The overall study: About nine tenths of the roughly 30 patients were men who had bladder-origin urothelial cancer. Between 0 and 3 chemotherapy regimens preceded treatment for each patient.

V lost 4 bases and J lost 6; bases outside the gene matches: 5. Germline assignment: CDR1 SGHTA and CDR2 FQGTGA. The CDR3 totals 14 residues. The time point was: peripheral blood 6 weeks after treatment start. With respect to this clone: Its antigen is as yet unknown.

Findings and limits, study-wide: Lower pretreatment blood TCR clonality, under the median, predicted better survival, researchers reported.

Synthetic analogs of TCR templates were spiked into every PCR. Sequencing was performed with immunoSEQ multiplex PCR; in TCRdb, only in-frame clones are kept and a portion is missing. This table has approximately 47,000 clones, roughly 80% appearing once. The chain links TRBV7-3 to TRBJ1-1; 10 positions match TRBD1. Sequencing was performed on PBMCs, taken around atezolizumab (anti-PD-L1) treatment. The clonotype was recovered from a man between 65 and 85 years old with urothelial cancer. This CDR3 is CASSSTTGGSEAFF. The CDR3 DNA reads as TGTGCCAGCAGCTCAACGACAGGGGGCTCTGAAGCTTTCTTT.